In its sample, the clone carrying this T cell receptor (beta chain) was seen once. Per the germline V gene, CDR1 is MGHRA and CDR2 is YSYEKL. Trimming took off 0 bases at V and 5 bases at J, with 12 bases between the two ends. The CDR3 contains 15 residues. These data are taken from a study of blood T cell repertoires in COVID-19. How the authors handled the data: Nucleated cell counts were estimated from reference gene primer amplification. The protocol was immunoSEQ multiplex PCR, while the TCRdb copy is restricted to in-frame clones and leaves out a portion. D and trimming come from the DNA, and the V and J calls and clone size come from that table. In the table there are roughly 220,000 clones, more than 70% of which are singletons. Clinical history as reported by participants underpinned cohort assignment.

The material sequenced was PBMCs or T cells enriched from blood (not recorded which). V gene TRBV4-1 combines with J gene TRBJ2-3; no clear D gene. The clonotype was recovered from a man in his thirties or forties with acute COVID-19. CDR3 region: CASSQEGVPGDTQYF. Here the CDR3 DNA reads TGCGCCAGCAGCCAAGAAGGTGTCCCGGGAGATACGCAGTATTTT.